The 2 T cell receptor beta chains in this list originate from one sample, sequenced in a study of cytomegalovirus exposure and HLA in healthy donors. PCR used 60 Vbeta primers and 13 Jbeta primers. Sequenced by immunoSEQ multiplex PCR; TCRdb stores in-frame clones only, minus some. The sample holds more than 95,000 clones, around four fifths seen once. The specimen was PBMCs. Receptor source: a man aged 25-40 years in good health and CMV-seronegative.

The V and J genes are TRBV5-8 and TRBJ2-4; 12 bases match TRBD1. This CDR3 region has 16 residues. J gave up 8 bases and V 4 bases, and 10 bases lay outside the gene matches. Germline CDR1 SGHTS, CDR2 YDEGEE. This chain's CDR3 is CASSEGTGGAVYIQYF. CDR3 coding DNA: TGTGCCAGCAGCGAGGGGACAGGGGGCGCCGTATACATTCAGTACTTC.

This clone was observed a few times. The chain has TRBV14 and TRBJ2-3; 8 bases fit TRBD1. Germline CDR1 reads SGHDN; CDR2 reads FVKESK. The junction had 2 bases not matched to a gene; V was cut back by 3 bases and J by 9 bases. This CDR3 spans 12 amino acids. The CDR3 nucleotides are TGTGCCAGCAGCCAGGACAGGGCCACGCAGTATTTT. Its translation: CASSQDRATQYF. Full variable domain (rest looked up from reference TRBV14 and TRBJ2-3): EAGVTQFPSHSVIEKGQTVTLRCDPISGHDNLYWYRRVMGKEIKFLLHFVKESKQDESGMPNNRFLAERTGGTYSTLKVQPAELEDSGVYFCASSQDRATQYFGPGTRLTVL.